The entry below describes one T cell receptor (beta chain). This specimen belongs to a study of blood T cell repertoires in COVID-19. Looking at the study overall: Nucleic acid was either cDNA or gDNA, and it came from T cells, B-cell-depleted T cells, or PBMCs.

V was trimmed by 0 bases and J by 4 bases, leaving 13 bases between them. The CDR3 covers 16 residues. Germline lookup yields CDR1 SGDLS and CDR2 YYNGEE. All enrollees were roughly 18 to 95 years old and from approximately 25 US areas. In the original workflow: Scientists estimated how many nucleated cells there were by amplifying reference gene primers. Assay: immunoSEQ multiplex PCR; the TCRdb copy retains only in-frame clones and omits some. D and trimming were read from the DNA, whereas the V and J calls and clone size are those reported in that table. The table has some 200,000 clones, 85% to 90% seen once.

The gene calls are TRBV9 and TRBJ2-2; possibly TRBD1 for D (5 bases). The specimen was PBMCs or T cells enriched from blood (not recorded which). The receptor's source is a woman younger than 30 in a cohort exposed to, infected with or recovered from COVID-19 (not recorded which). In nucleotides, the CDR3 is TGTGCCAGCAGCGTAGACCAGGGATCGGCCACCGGGGAGCTGTTTTTT. Translated, it gives CASSVDQGSATGELFF.